The clone carrying this T cell receptor (beta chain) was seen only a few times. It was the library that attached unique molecular identifiers to individual cDNA molecules. Methods used by the authors: Between about 23,224 and 700,000 TCRs appeared in each sample, and the median stood at 95,638. TCRdb used MiXCR to reprocess the RACE reads, holding one entry per CDR3 protein. TCRdb, not the original authors, processed these V and J calls. The sample contains some 50,000 distinct CDR3 sequences, almost 4.5% of which appear only once. Specified time point: healthy volunteer bleed at 2 weeks. RNA extraction used unfractionated whole blood as the source of total RNA. The data were obtained in a study of human T cells and chemical hapten exposure. This TCR derives from a human donor in good health. Some clones in this sample may be carry-over from other donors' samples. Sample: whole blood.

This CDR3 reads CASSLFLAETGELFF. The CDR3, as DNA: TGTGCCAGCAGCTTATTTCTAGCGGAGACCGGGGAGCTGTTTTTT. V gene TRBV7-9 combines with J gene TRBJ2-2, with TRBD2 identical over 7 bases. The germline V gene encodes CDR1 SEHNR and CDR2 FQNEAQ (reference sequence). The CDR3 spans 15 residues. The V segment lost 2 bases and the J segment 5 bases; nucleotides outside the gene matches: 5.